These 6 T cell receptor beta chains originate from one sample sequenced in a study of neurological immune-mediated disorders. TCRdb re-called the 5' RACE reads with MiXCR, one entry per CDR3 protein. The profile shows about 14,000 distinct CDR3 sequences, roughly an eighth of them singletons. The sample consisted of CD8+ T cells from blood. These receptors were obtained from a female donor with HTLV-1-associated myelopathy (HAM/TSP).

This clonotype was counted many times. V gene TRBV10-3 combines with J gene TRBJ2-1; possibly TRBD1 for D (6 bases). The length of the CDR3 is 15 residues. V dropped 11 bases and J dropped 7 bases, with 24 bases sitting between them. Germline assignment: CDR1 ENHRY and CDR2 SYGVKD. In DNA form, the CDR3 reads TGTGCCGTCCAAGCTCAGGGGCCCTACTCGAATGAGCAGTTCTTC. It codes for CAVQAQGPYSNEQFF.

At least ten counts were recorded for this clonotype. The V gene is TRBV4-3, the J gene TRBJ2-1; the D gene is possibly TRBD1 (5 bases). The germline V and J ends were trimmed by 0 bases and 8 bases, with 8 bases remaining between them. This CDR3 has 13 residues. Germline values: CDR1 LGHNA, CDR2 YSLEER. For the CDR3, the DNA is TGCGCCAGCAGCCAAGAGCCCAGGGATGAGCAGTTCTTC. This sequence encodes CASSQEPRDEQFF.

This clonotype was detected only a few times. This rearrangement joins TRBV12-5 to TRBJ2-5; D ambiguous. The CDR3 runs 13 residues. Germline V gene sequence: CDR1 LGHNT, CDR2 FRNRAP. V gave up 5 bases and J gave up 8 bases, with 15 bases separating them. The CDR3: CASGQNLLETQYF. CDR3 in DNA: TGTGCTAGTGGTCAAAACCTCCTGGAAACCCAGTACTTC.

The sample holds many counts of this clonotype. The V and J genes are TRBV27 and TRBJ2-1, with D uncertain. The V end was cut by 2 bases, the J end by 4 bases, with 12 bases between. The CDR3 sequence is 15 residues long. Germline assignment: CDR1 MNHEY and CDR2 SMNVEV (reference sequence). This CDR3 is CASSLRPLVYNEQFF. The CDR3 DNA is TGTGCCAGCAGTTTAAGGCCCCTCGTTTACAATGAGCAGTTCTTC.

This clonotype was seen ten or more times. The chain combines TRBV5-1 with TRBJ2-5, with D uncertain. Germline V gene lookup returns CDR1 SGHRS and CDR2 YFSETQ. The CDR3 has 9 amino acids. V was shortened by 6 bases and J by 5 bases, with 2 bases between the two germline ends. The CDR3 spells CASTETQYF. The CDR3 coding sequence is TGCGCCAGCACGGAGACCCAGTACTTC.

This CDR3 reads CASSPQLGANEKLFF. The CDR3 region has the DNA TGTGCCAGCAGTCCGCAGCTAGGGGCTAATGAAAAACTGTTTTTT. V usage is TRBV2 and J usage is TRBJ1-4; tentative D call: TRBD1 (5 bases). Trimming pared 5 bases from V and 3 bases from J, leaving 13 bases between. This CDR3 region has 15 residues. The V gene's germline CDR1 is SNHLY and CDR2 FYNNEI.